This note documents a single TCR beta chain sequence. This specimen includes other DNA sequences encoding the same CDR3. Unmatched junction bases numbered 1, after V lost 9 bases and J lost 4 bases. CDR1 is SGHAT, CDR2 FQNNGV, per germline. The CDR3 spans 13 residues. The entry originates in a study of blood T cell repertoires in COVID-19. TCRdb's table, derived via immunoSEQ multiplex PCR, lists solely in-frame clones and lacks some. The sample includes about 12,000 clones, more than 80% seen only once; the top ten take about 5.2%. This TCR came from a human donor in a cohort sampled during active COVID-19. The chain employs TRBV11-2 and TRBJ2-1; TRBD2 agrees at 12 bases. Sequencing was performed on peripheral blood. CDR3 in DNA: TGTGCCAGTACTAGCGGGGGGTACAATGAGCAGTTCTTC. Translating gives CASTSGGYNEQFF.